These 11 T cell receptor beta chains originate from one sample sequenced in a study of cytomegalovirus exposure and HLA in healthy donors. 13 Jbeta primers and 60 Vbeta primers were used for the PCR. Produced via immunoSEQ multiplex PCR; TCRdb's table is partial and in-frame only. Its table records about 200,000 clones. What was sequenced was PBMCs. All receptors derive from a boy aged 5-17 years in good health and CMV-seronegative.

The chain is built from TRBV30 and TRBJ1-4, with a tentative D call TRBD1 (5 bases). V gave up 5 bases and J gave up 8 bases, with 18 bases separating them. Germline V gene data show CDR1 as GTSNPN and CDR2 as SVGIG (reference sequence). The CDR3 contains 14 residues. The DNA for the CDR3 is TGTGCCTGGGGGGCTGGGGCTATAGAGGAAAAACTGTTTTTT. Its translation is CAWGAGAIEEKLFF.

This chain joins TRBV6-1 and TRBJ2-7, with 10 bases identical to TRBD2. V was pared by 11 bases and J by 6 bases, with 13 bases of the junction left unmatched. The CDR3 is 14 residues long. Looked up from germline, CDR1 is MNHNS and CDR2 is SASEGT. CDR3 in amino acids: CAGGGLAGAGEQYF. The CDR3 DNA is TGTGCCGGAGGCGGGCTAGCGGGGGCCGGCGAGCAGTACTTC.

The genes are TRBV7-2 and TRBJ2-5, with 8 bases lining up with TRBD1. From germline, CDR1 is SGHTA and CDR2 FQGNSA. Losses at the gene ends were 8 bases for V and 6 bases for J; bases not matched to a gene: 14. This CDR3 is 15 amino acids long. The CDR3 DNA is TGTGCCAGCCGGAGGACCGGGGACAGGCCCCAGACCCAGTACTTC. It yields the protein CASRRTGDRPQTQYF. Full variable domain (remainder filled in from reference TRBV7-2 and TRBJ2-5): GAGVSQSPSNKVTEKGKDVELRCDPISGHTALYWYRQSLGQGLEFLIYFQGNSAPDKSGLPSDRFSAERTGGSVSTLTIQRTQQEDSAVYLCASRRTGDRPQTQYFGPGTRLLVL.

CDR3 residues: CASSESQNSLAYEQYF. CDR3 DNA sequence: TGCGCCAGCAGTGAGTCGCAAAACAGTTTAGCCTACGAGCAGTACTTC. The chain joins TRBV10-1 to TRBJ2-7; D is uncertain. The CDR3 sequence is 16 residues long. CDR1 WNHNN and CDR2 SYGVQD come from the germline V gene (reference sequence). V was trimmed by 0 bases and J by 2 bases, leaving 14 bases between them.

The V call is TRBV4-3, the J call TRBJ2-3, with D possibly TRBD2 on 6 matching bases. Looked up from germline, CDR1 is LGHNA and CDR2 is YSLEER. The V gene lost 1 base and the J gene lost 3 bases, with 8 bases spanning the gap. The CDR3 length is 14 residues. DNA for the CDR3: TGCGCCAGCAGCCAAGGGAGCGGGACAGATACGCAGTATTTT. Translation gives CASSQGSGTDTQYF.

V usage is TRBV2 and J usage is TRBJ1-1, with 9 bases lining up with TRBD1. Unmatched junction bases numbered 7, after V lost 6 bases and J lost 5 bases. Germline V gene sequence: CDR1 SNHLY, CDR2 FYNNEI. The CDR3 runs 14 residues. CDR3 sequence: CASSRTGDGTEAFF. CDR3 nucleotide sequence: TGTGCCAGCAGCCGGACAGGGGATGGGACTGAAGCTTTCTTT.

The V and J genes are TRBV30 and TRBJ2-3; maybe TRBD1 (5 bases). V lost 4 bases, J lost 2 bases, and 10 bases lay in between. The CDR3 is 13 amino acids. CDR1 and CDR2 (germline): GTSNPN, SVGIG (reference sequence). The CDR3 sequence: CAWNQGFTDTQYF. CDR3 DNA sequence: TGTGCCTGGAATCAGGGATTCACAGATACGCAGTATTTT.

The genes are TRBV12-5 and TRBJ2-5, with 7 bases matching TRBD1. With 5 bases clipped from V and 5 bases from J, the junction kept 5 bases outside the gene matches. In germline, CDR1 is LGHNT, CDR2 FRNRAP. This CDR3 has 13 residues. CDR3 DNA: TGTGCTAGTGGTCCACAGGGGTTGGAGACCCAGTACTTC. It is translated as CASGPQGLETQYF.

DNA of the CDR3: TGTGCCAGCAGCGCCCGGGAGAATGAGCAGTTCTTC. It codes for CASSARENEQFF. This sequence joins TRBV9 and TRBJ2-1; a possible D gene is TRBD2 (6 bases). V gave up 3 bases and J gave up 7 bases, with 8 bases separating them. The germline CDR1 and CDR2 sequences are SGDLS and YYNGEE. The CDR3 covers 12 residues.

V is TRBV5-5 and J is TRBJ2-1; 7 bases are shared with TRBD2. Trimming at V came to 2 bases and at J to 6 bases, leaving 14 bases not matched to a gene. Germline values: CDR1 SGHKS, CDR2 YYEKEE (reference sequence). The CDR3 loop spans 17 amino acids. In nucleotides, the CDR3 is TGTGCCAGCAGCTTAGCAACTGGCAGGGAGGGTTTCAATGAGCAGTTCTTC. This sequence encodes CASSLATGREGFNEQFF.

The J gene is TRBJ1-5, the V gene TRBV30, with D tentatively TRBD1 (6 bases). The CDR3 covers 13 residues. In germline, CDR1 is GTSNPN, CDR2 SVGIG (reference sequence). Trimming stripped 1 base from V and 7 bases from J, with 11 bases between. CDR3 residues: CAWSAGADQPQHF. DNA of the CDR3: TGTGCCTGGAGTGCAGGGGCGGACCAGCCCCAGCATTTT.